The entry below describes one TCR beta chain. The sample originates from a study of blood T cell repertoires in COVID-19. Produced via immunoSEQ multiplex PCR; TCRdb's table is partial and in-frame only. This table holds about 300,000 clones, over 85% found once. Per the germline V gene, CDR1 is MNHNS and CDR2 is SASEGT. CDR3 length equals 16 residues. V shed 2 bases and J 0 bases; nucleotides not matched to a gene: 5. Sequenced material: peripheral blood. The sequence derives from a young woman with COVID-19, enrolled during active disease. The V and J genes are TRBV6-1 and TRBJ2-3; the match to TRBD1 covers 7 bases. This chain's CDR3 is CASSEWGQRSTDTQYF. CDR3 coding DNA: TGTGCCAGCAGTGAATGGGGACAGCGTAGCACAGATACGCAGTATTTT.